The source of this TCR beta chain is a study of blood T cells in healthy people across ages. The germline gives CDR1 MDHEN, CDR2 SYDVKM. The CDR3 is 13 residues long. For every donor, a draw yielded about 10 milliliters of peripheral blood. Points from the study as a whole: A roughly linear age-dependent decrease characterized TCR beta diversity per million T cells.

A sample-barcoded 5' primer and a J-beta primer mix were used in a second PCR of roughly 7 to 11 cycles. TCRdb called the 5' RACE reads again in MiXCR, with one record for every CDR3 protein. Among hundreds of thousands of distinct CDR3 sequences listed, about half were seen once. As regards this clonotype: Its antigen is unidentified.

The material sequenced was blood. The sequence was collected from a woman aged 60 to 75 in good health. The chain combines TRBV28 with TRBJ2-4; 9 bases line up with TRBD1. The DNA end is a closer match to TRBJ2-7, so the J assignment may be wrong. CDR3 residues: CASRDRGRYEQYF. The CDR3 nucleotides are TGTGCCAGCAGGGACAGGGGAAGGTACGAGCAGTACTTC.